Following are 7 T cell receptor beta chains from one sample sequenced in a study of radiation and T cells in renal cell carcinoma (dated by TCRdb to about 2020). Library creation used the immunoSEQ multiplex PCR assay. The source is immuneACCESS, and TCRdb retained only in-frame sequences with V and J called. Part of the clones is not carried over; for the studies checked, unresolved V genes explain less than half of this, and the remainder is unexplained. The sample records some 100,000 clones, over 65% of which are singletons. Around 5.8% of the sample is in the top ten clones. The meaning of the sample's time point label: baseline pretreatment blood. In the paper's terms, the treatment or condition label means: 15 Gy SBRT to primary tumor, nephrectomy 4 weeks later. The source material was blood, sampled from a patient whose treatment included radiotherapy and nephrectomy. All receptors derive from a man between 60 and 75 years old with renal cell carcinoma.

The chain joins TRBV5-1 to TRBJ2-7; D is unclear. V dropped 0 bases and J dropped 4 bases, with 5 bases sitting between them. Germline CDR1 is SGHRS and CDR2 is YFSETQ. This CDR3 has 12 amino acids. This CDR3 reads CASSLGIYEQYF. The CDR3 coding sequence is TGCGCCAGCAGCTTGGGAATATACGAGCAGTACTTC.

V and J are TRBV10-2 and TRBJ2-7; TRBD1 matches 11 bases. Germline V lookup: CDR1 WSHSY, CDR2 SAAADI. V was pared by 0 bases and J by 3 bases, with 1 base of the junction left unmatched. The CDR3 has 15 residues. The CDR3 nucleotides read TGCGCCAGCAGTGAGTCCGGGACAGGGGGCTACGAGCAGTACTTC. Protein: CASSESGTGGYEQYF.

The V and J genes are TRBV4-3 and TRBJ2-3, with 7 bases aligning to TRBD2. The CDR3 contains 17 residues. V lost 5 bases to trimming and J lost 0 bases; unmatched junction nucleotides: 11. From germline, CDR1 is LGHNA and CDR2 YSLEER. The CDR3 loop is CASSATLARGSTDTQYF. CDR3 DNA: TGCGCCAGCAGCGCTACCTTAGCGCGGGGGAGCACAGATACGCAGTATTTT.

The chain uses TRBV19 and TRBJ2-3; 7 bases map to TRBD1. This CDR3 is built from 14 residues. Trimming took 5 bases from V and 0 from J; bases not matched to a gene: 2. Germline values: CDR1 LNHDA, CDR2 SQIVND (reference sequence). CDR3 sequence (DNA): TGTGCCAGTAGTGGGACAGTAAGCACAGATACGCAGTATTTT. This sequence encodes CASSGTVSTDTQYF.

The gene calls are TRBV19 and TRBJ2-1, with D perhaps TRBD1 or TRBD2 (5 bases each). The CDR3 covers 16 residues. Germline CDR1 and CDR2: LNHDA and SQIVND (reference sequence). The germline V and J ends were trimmed by 1 base and 10 bases, with 20 bases remaining between them. The CDR3 is CASSIVGGGGPGEQFF. The CDR3 region has the DNA TGTGCCAGTAGTATAGTCGGCGGAGGAGGTCCAGGGGAGCAGTTCTTC.

CDR3 sequence (DNA): TGTGCCAGCAGTCCGGGACAGGGAGTTAATAGCAATCAGCCCCAGCATTTT. This encodes CASSPGQGVNSNQPQHF. The gene calls are TRBV28 and TRBJ1-5, with 9 bases that match TRBD1. CDR3 length: 17 residues. V lost 5 bases, J lost 0 bases, and 8 bases stayed unmatched. CDR1 and CDR2 from the germline V gene are MDHEN and SYDVKM.

This chain joins TRBV7-2 and TRBJ2-1; D uncertain. The CDR3 runs to 13 residues. V lost 2 bases and J 4 bases, leaving 6 bases between the germline ends. Germline lookup yields CDR1 SGHTA and CDR2 FQGNSA. CDR3: CASSLQLYNEQFF. In DNA, the CDR3 is TGTGCCAGCAGCTTACAGCTGTACAATGAGCAGTTCTTC.